Listed below are T cell receptor beta chains from one sample, sequenced in a study of CD8+ T cells in alopecia areata. Sequencing used immunoSEQ multiplex PCR; TCRdb keeps in-frame clones, though not all of them. Of some 150,000 clones in the sample, around 50% were seen once. Here the sequenced sample was CD8+ T cells sorted from blood, taken at week 0. These receptors were taken from a human donor with alopecia areata. CDR3s include the opening cysteine and the closing phenylalanine or tryptophan. The D gene is left open where the match is weak. Only some rows state a clone size, as once, few, many or a class for expanded clones.

>TRBJ2-7|.|TRBV30|.
CAWSLGRAREQYF
TGTGCCTGGAGTCTAGGCCGGGCTCGCGAGCAGTACTTC
>TRBJ1-4|.|TRBV29-1|.
CSARGGINEKLFF
TGCAGCGCACGAGGGGGGATTAATGAAAAACTGTTTTTT
>TRBJ1-1|.|TRBV5-1|few
CASSLVGTEAFF
TGCGCCAGCAGCTTGGTGGGCACTGAAGCTTTCTTT
>TRBJ1-2|.|TRBV12-5|.
CATGSTSVHGYTF
TGTGCTACCGGGTCGACCTCGGTCCATGGCTACACCTTC
>TRBJ2-1|.|TRBV29-1|.
CSVEDPSLGYNEQFF
TGCAGCGTTGAAGATCCTTCCTTGGGCTACAATGAGCAGTTCTTC
>TRBJ1-6|.|TRBV9|.
CASSVGQDGSPLHF
TGTGCCAGCAGCGTAGGGCAGGACGGTTCACCCCTCCACTTT
>TRBJ2-5|TRBD2|TRBV7-2|.
CASRAGRETQYF
TGTGCCAGCAGGGCCGGGAGGGAGACCCAGTACTTC
>TRBJ1-1|.|TRBV7-6|.
CASSETSGNTEAFF
TGTGCCAGCAGCGAGACTAGCGGGAACACTGAAGCTTTCTTT
>TRBJ2-7|.|TRBV2|few
CASSLRVVDLYEQYF
TGTGCCAGCAGTCTGAGAGTAGTGGACCTCTACGAGCAGTACTTC
>TRBJ2-7|.|TRBV19|.
CASSIAGGPNYEQYF
TGTGCCAGTAGTATAGCGGGCGGGCCCAACTACGAGCAGTACTTC
>TRBJ1-2|.|TRBV15|.
CATSRRQGVGYTF
TGTGCCACCAGCCGTCGGCAGGGAGTTGGCTACACCTTC
>TRBJ1-1|.|TRBV29-1|few
CSVRLGLDTEAFF
TGCAGCGTCCGGTTGGGGTTAGACACTGAAGCTTTCTTT
>TRBJ2-5|.|TRBV4-3|.
CASSQDASPAETQYF
TGCGCCAGCAGCCAAGATGCTAGTCCCGCGGAGACCCAGTACTTC
>TRBJ1-6|.|TRBV9|few
CASSVETGDYSPLHF
TGTGCCAGCAGCGTAGAGACAGGTGATTATTCACCCCTCCACTTT
>TRBJ2-1|.|TRBV9|few
CASSVATWGAEQFF
TGTGCCAGCAGCGTAGCTACTTGGGGTGCTGAGCAGTTCTTC
>TRBJ2-3|.|TRBV13|.
CASSLGGGSSRNTQYF
TGTGCCAGCAGCTTAGGAGGTGGGTCCAGCCGGAATACGCAGTATTTT
>TRBJ1-5|.|TRBV29-1|few
CSVEVGRENSNQPQHF
TGCAGCGTTGAAGTTGGCAGGGAAAATAGCAATCAGCCCCAGCATTTT
>TRBJ2-4|.|TRBV6-1|few
CASSEYRAKNIQYF
TGTGCCAGCAGTGAGTACAGGGCCAAAAACATTCAGTACTTC
>TRBJ2-2|.|TRBV27|.
CASSTMTGLRAGELFF
TGTGCCAGCAGTACCATGACAGGTCTCAGGGCCGGGGAGCTGTTTTTT
>TRBJ1-2|TRBD1|TRBV9|.
CASSTRTGHDPNYGYTF
TGTGCCAGCAGCACCCGGACAGGCCACGATCCTAACTATGGCTACACCTTC
>TRBJ2-1|.|TRBV7-2|.
CASSLNPPSDRLWWDEQFF
TGTGCCAGCAGCTTAAACCCACCTTCAGACCGCCTCTGGTGGGATGAGCAGTTCTTC
>TRBJ2-1|TRBD2|TRBV7-9|few
CASSLAGGTIEQFF
TGTGCCAGCAGCTTAGCGGGGGGGACTATTGAGCAGTTCTTC
>TRBJ1-1|.|TRBV11-2|few
CASSLNTEAFF
TGTGCCAGCAGCTTAAACACTGAAGCTTTCTTT